Shown below are 11 T cell receptor beta chains from a single sample sequenced in a study of cytomegalovirus exposure and HLA in healthy donors. PCR involved 60 Vbeta and 13 Jbeta primers. The method was immunoSEQ multiplex PCR; TCRdb's version includes in-frame clones alone and lacks a portion of them. This table holds approximately 150,000 clones, approximately 76% found once. The sequencing sample was made of PBMCs. The origin of the receptors is a man aged 40-49 years in good health and CMV-seronegative.

The chain uses TRBV10-3 and TRBJ2-5; D is ambiguous. Germline V lookup: CDR1 ENHRY, CDR2 SYGVKD. Trimming shortened V by 11 bases and J by 5 bases, and 15 bases separated the two germline ends. This CDR3 is 12 amino acids long. DNA for the CDR3: TGTGCCGCTTCAGAAGTCTGGGAGACCCAGTACTTC. As protein: CAASEVWETQYF.

This clone was observed once. The chain carries TRBV4-2 and TRBJ2-2; 9 bases line up with TRBD2. The CDR3 has 18 amino acids. Germline V gene sequence: CDR1 LGHNA, CDR2 YNFKEQ. Trimming at V came to 1 base and at J to 6 bases, leaving 12 bases not matched to a gene. This CDR3 reads CASSQGFIGREGPGELFF. CDR3 coding DNA: TGTGCCAGCAGCCAAGGGTTTATCGGGCGGGAGGGTCCCGGGGAGCTGTTTTTT.

This chain joins TRBV5-1 and TRBJ2-1, with 7 bases fitting TRBD1. The trim removed 1 base at V and 5 bases at J, leaving 6 bases unmatched. From germline, CDR1 is SGHRS and CDR2 YFSETQ. The CDR3 runs 15 residues. As DNA, the CDR3 is TGCGCCAGCAGCTTGTCGACAGGGTTCGACAATGAGCAGTTCTTC. Translating it yields CASSLSTGFDNEQFF.

The chain carries TRBV19 and TRBJ1-6; D may be TRBD1 (5 bases). V was clipped by 5 bases and J by 9 bases, with 20 bases between them. The CDR3 is 16 amino acids. Germline V gives CDR1 LNHDA, CDR2 SQIVND (reference sequence). This chain's CDR3 is CASSGVGPTSGSPLHF. CDR3 nucleotides: TGTGCCAGTAGTGGGGTGGGACCCACTAGCGGTTCACCCCTCCACTTT.

The rearrangement uses TRBV27 and TRBJ2-5; TRBD2 agrees at 7 bases. The CDR3 is 16 residues long. CDR1 and CDR2 from the germline V gene are MNHEY and SMNVEV (reference sequence). V shed 6 bases and J 4 bases; nucleotides not matched to a gene: 14. This chain's CDR3 is CASSQGGGWGGETQYF. The CDR3 coding sequence is TGTGCCAGCAGCCAGGGAGGAGGTTGGGGGGGAGAGACCCAGTACTTC.

The chain employs TRBV7-2 and TRBJ2-5; D may be TRBD2 (5 bases). The J call may not be correct, given that the DNA end is closer to TRBJ2-7. Germline lookup yields CDR1 SGHTA and CDR2 FQGNSA. The CDR3 loop spans 12 amino acids. This CDR3 is CASSLRGYEQYF. CDR3 nucleotides: TGTGCCAGCAGCTTAAGAGGGTACGAGCAGTACTTC.

The rearrangement uses TRBV5-1 and TRBJ2-3, with 11 bases that match TRBD1. The V gene end was trimmed by 2 bases and the J gene end by 3 bases; junction bases not matched to a gene: 2. The CDR3 has 15 residues. Looked up from germline, CDR1 is SGHRS and CDR2 is YFSETQ. In DNA form, the CDR3 reads TGCGCCAGCAGCTTCGGGACAGGGGGAACAGATACGCAGTATTTT. It codes for CASSFGTGGTDTQYF.

CDR3 bases: TGTGCCAGCCACTTTAGCGCCTCCTACGAGCAGTACTTC. Encoded protein: CASHFSASYEQYF. The V and J genes are TRBV6-5 and TRBJ2-5; TRBD2 might be the D (5 bases). The tail of the sequence fits TRBJ2-7 better, so the J call may be wrong. The germline V gene has CDR1 MNHEY and CDR2 SVGAGI. The CDR3 runs to 13 residues.

The rearrangement joins TRBV2 to TRBJ2-1, with 9 bases lining up with TRBD2. Germline V lookup: CDR1 SNHLY, CDR2 FYNNEI. CDR3 length: 16 residues. J was trimmed by 0 bases and V by 7 bases; bases with no gene match: 7. The DNA for the CDR3 is TGTGCCAGCACACTAGCGGGTCTAAGCTCCTACAATGAGCAGTTCTTC. This encodes CASTLAGLSSYNEQFF.

The V call is TRBV28, the J call TRBJ1-1, with 11 nucleotides matching TRBD1. Germline-derived CDR1 and CDR2 are MDHEN and SYDVKM. V lost 4 bases to trimming and J lost 6 bases; unmatched junction nucleotides: 25. CDR3 size: 21 residues. The CDR3 sequence is CASSSTDLRTGGRGVHAEAFF. The CDR3 nucleotides are TGTGCCAGCAGTTCCACCGACCTCCGGACAGGGGGCCGGGGGGTTCACGCTGAAGCTTTCTTT.

This chain connects TRBV6-5 to TRBJ1-2; TRBD1 matches at 7 bases. The CDR3 runs to 11 residues. Germline values: CDR1 MNHEY, CDR2 SVGAGI. V lost 8 bases, J lost 8 bases, and 5 bases stayed unmatched. The CDR3 spells CASGQAGGYTF. Written as DNA, the CDR3 is TGTGCCAGCGGACAGGCCGGCGGCTACACCTTC.